Shown below are 24 T cell receptor beta chains from a single sample sequenced in a study of blood T cell repertoires in COVID-19. Measured with immunoSEQ multiplex PCR; TCRdb has only the in-frame clones, and not every one. The sample consists of over 130,000 clones, almost 85% of them appearing once. The sample consisted of peripheral blood. These receptors all come from a man between 45 and 60 years old with acute or convalescent COVID-19.

This clone was observed a handful of times. The CDR3 is CASSLVGYNSPLHF. The CDR3 nucleotides read TGTGCCAGCAGCTTAGTCGGCTATAATTCACCCCTCCACTTT. The chain employs TRBV7-9 and TRBJ1-6, with unresolved D. This CDR3 region has 14 residues. V lost 1 base and J 3 bases, leaving 4 bases between the germline ends. Per germline, CDR1 SEHNR and CDR2 FQNEAQ (reference sequence).

This clone was seen only once. The rearrangement links TRBV27 to TRBJ1-1; a weak D match, TRBD1 (6 bases). The CDR3 is made up of 16 amino acids. V lost 8 bases, J lost 4 bases, and 23 bases lay in between. Germline CDR1 MNHEY, CDR2 SMNVEV (reference sequence). CDR3 sequence (DNA): TGTGCCAGCCGCCGAGCAGGGGATTTTGGGATCACTGAAGCTTTCTTT. Translation: CASRRAGDFGITEAFF.

In its sample, this clone was seen a few times. The CDR3 region has the DNA TGTGCCAGTAGTGATGTCCGGTGGTCACCCCTCCACTTT. Its translation: CASSDVRWSPLHF. The gene calls are TRBV19 and TRBJ1-6; D gene uncertain. The ends were cut back, 5 bases at V and 10 bases at J, with 12 bases in the middle. This CDR3 contains 13 residues. Per the germline V gene, CDR1 is LNHDA and CDR2 is SQIVND (reference sequence).

The gene calls are TRBV4-1 and TRBJ2-7; 12 bases match TRBD2. The germline V gene has CDR1 MGHRA and CDR2 YSYEKL. V was clipped by 2 bases and J by 4 bases; unmatched bases: 6. This CDR3 comprises 16 residues. The CDR3 DNA reads TGCGCCAGCAGCCAAATCCTAGCGGGAGGGCCGTACGAGCAGTACTTC. It specifies CASSQILAGGPYEQYF.

The V call is TRBV18, the J call TRBJ2-1, with TRBD2 identical over 8 bases. The CDR3 runs to 15 residues. V trimming: 3 bases; J trimming: 4 bases; junction bases outside the gene matches: 5. Germline assignment: CDR1 KGHSH and CDR2 LQKENI. The CDR3 bases are TGTGCCAGCTCACCGAGCGGGAGAACTTACAATGAGCAGTTCTTC. This gives the protein CASSPSGRTYNEQFF.

Only one count was recorded for this clone. The chain couples TRBV5-4 to TRBJ2-3; 14 bases align to TRBD2. Germline V lookup: CDR1 SGHNT, CDR2 YYREEE (reference sequence). Trimming took 1 base from V and 4 from J; bases not matched to a gene: 11. This CDR3 has 19 amino acids. The CDR3 here is CASSLPRRLAGGEADTQYF. The CDR3 DNA is TGTGCCAGCAGCTTGCCGCGACGACTAGCGGGAGGGGAGGCAGATACGCAGTATTTT.

This clone was detected only a few times. V is TRBV6-5 and J is TRBJ2-2, with 8 bases that match TRBD1. V trimming: 2 bases; J trimming: 6 bases; junction bases outside the gene matches: 5. Germline V CDR1 and CDR2: MNHEY, SVGAGI. The CDR3 is made up of 15 amino acids. CDR3 bases: TGTGCCAGCAGTTACCAAGACAGGGGAGCCGGGGAGCTGTTTTTT. This encodes CASSYQDRGAGELFF.

This rearrangement joins TRBV5-1 to TRBJ1-1, with D perhaps TRBD1 (5 bases). Trimming left V 3 bases short and J 6 bases short, with 18 bases between. Germline CDR1 is SGHRS and CDR2 is YFSETQ. The CDR3 covers 15 residues. CDR3 protein: CASSWTPTGVPEAFF. For the CDR3, the DNA is TGCGCCAGCAGCTGGACCCCTACAGGAGTCCCTGAAGCTTTCTTT.

The chain has TRBV7-6 and TRBJ2-1; possibly TRBD2 for D (6 bases). V dropped 0 bases and J dropped 9 bases, with 9 bases sitting between them. The CDR3 extends over 13 amino acids. CDR1 SGHVS and CDR2 FNYEAQ come from the germline V gene. This CDR3 is CASSLANGGEQFF. The CDR3 DNA sequence: TGTGCCAGCAGCTTAGCTAACGGGGGTGAGCAGTTCTTC.

The rearrangement joins TRBV14 to TRBJ1-2, with a possible D match to TRBD1 (5 bases). Per germline, CDR1 SGHDN and CDR2 FVKESK. V shed 3 bases and J shed 7 bases, with 12 bases lying between them. The CDR3 contains 13 residues. This CDR3 is CASSQQGGGGYTF. CDR3 nucleotide sequence: TGTGCCAGCAGCCAGCAGGGAGGTGGTGGCTACACCTTC.

J is TRBJ2-7 and V is TRBV7-9, with 8 bases lining up with TRBD2. CDR1 and CDR2 (germline): SEHNR, FQNEAQ (reference sequence). The CDR3 covers 19 residues. The ends lost 2 bases at V and 0 bases at J; junction bases unmatched: 15. In DNA, the CDR3 is TGTGCCAGCAGCTTATTTCTCAACGGTAGACTAGCGAGCTCCTACGAGCAGTACTTC. It codes for CASSLFLNGRLASSYEQYF.

In its sample, this clone was seen a few times. The chain has TRBV9 and TRBJ1-6; D remains ambiguous. The CDR3 is 16 amino acids. CDR1 is SGDLS and CDR2 is YYNGEE in the germline V gene. Deletions cut 0 bases from V and 4 bases from J, with 11 bases between. The CDR3 region has the DNA TGTGCCAGCAGCGTAGAGCCTACCAAGTATAATTCACCCCTCCACTTT. This sequence encodes CASSVEPTKYNSPLHF. The full variable domain, in which reference TRBV9 and TRBJ1-6 provide the parts outside the CDR3, is DSGVTQTPKHLITATGQRVTLRCSPRSGDLSVYWYQQSLDQGLQFLIQYYNGEERAKGNILERFSAQQFPDLHSELNLSSLELGDSALYFCASSVEPTKYNSPLHFGNGTRLTVT.

Only one count was recorded for this clone. The chain uses TRBV19 and TRBJ1-4, with 7 bases aligning to TRBD1. Looked up from germline, CDR1 is LNHDA and CDR2 is SQIVND (reference sequence). Losses at the gene ends were 5 bases for V and 4 bases for J; bases not matched to a gene: 16. CDR3 length equals 18 residues. DNA of the CDR3: TGTGCCAGTAGTCCCGTATATTCGGGGGACAGAGTTAATGAAAAACTGTTTTTT. Amino acid sequence: CASSPVYSGDRVNEKLFF.

The chain couples TRBV7-8 to TRBJ1-6; the D gene is possibly TRBD1 (5 bases). The CDR3 runs to 15 residues. The germline V gene has CDR1 SGHVS and CDR2 FQNEAQ. V gave up 4 bases and J gave up 6 bases, with 13 bases separating them. CDR3 in amino acids: CASSSPGLSNSPLHF. In DNA form, the CDR3 reads TGTGCCAGCAGCTCCCCGGGACTGAGTAATTCACCCCTCCACTTT.

The chain recombines TRBV5-4 with TRBJ2-5, with TRBD2 matching 10 bases. Germline trimming cut 4 bases from V and 2 bases from J; bases unmatched to any gene: 17. Per germline, CDR1 SGHNT and CDR2 YYREEE (reference sequence). The CDR3 spans 19 residues. The CDR3: CASSPIGSSGRQRQETQYF. The CDR3 DNA reads TGTGCCAGCAGCCCGATTGGCTCTAGCGGGAGACAGAGGCAAGAGACCCAGTACTTC.

The V and J genes are TRBV12-3 or TRBV12-4 and TRBJ1-1; D unresolved. The V and J ends lost 4 bases and 7 bases respectively, with 7 bases between them. This CDR3 is 11 amino acids long. The CDR3 region has the DNA TGTGCCAGCAGTTCCCCCTTTGAAGCTTTCTTT. It is translated as CASSSPFEAFF.

This clone was recorded a few times. The chain combines TRBV7-9 with TRBJ2-7, with 8 positions matching TRBD1. Losses at the gene ends were 2 bases for V and 3 bases for J; bases not matched to a gene: 3. Germline V gene lookup returns CDR1 SEHNR and CDR2 FQNEAQ (reference sequence). This CDR3 contains 14 residues. DNA for the CDR3: TGTGCCAGCAGCTTACCCGGGACAGGCTACGAGCAGTACTTC. Encoded protein: CASSLPGTGYEQYF.

The rearrangement joins TRBV7-9 to TRBJ1-1, with D perhaps matching TRBD1 (5 bases). This CDR3 is built from 14 residues. Germline CDR1 is SEHNR and CDR2 is FQNEAQ (reference sequence). Trimming cost V 5 bases and J 0 bases, with 10 bases left between them. CDR3 in DNA: TGTGCCAGCAGCCAGGGACTTATGAACACTGAAGCTTTCTTT. Residues: CASSQGLMNTEAFF.

The V gene is TRBV7-3, the J gene TRBJ1-2; D is perhaps TRBD1 (6 bases). Trimming took 2 bases from V and 6 from J, leaving 10 bases between them. The CDR3 runs to 13 residues. Germline V CDR1 and CDR2: SGHTA, FQGTGA. The CDR3 region is CASSLRTDDGYTF. CDR3 nucleotides: TGTGCCAGCAGCTTACGGACAGACGATGGCTACACCTTC. Filled out from reference TRBV7-3 and TRBJ1-2, the complete variable domain reads GAGVSQTPSNKVTEKGKYVELRCDPISGHTALYWYRQSLGQGPEFLIYFQGTGAADDSGLPNDRFFAVRPEGSVSTLKIQRTERGDSAVYLCASSLRTDDGYTFGSGTRLTVV.

This clone was seen more than once but under ten times. The rearrangement uses TRBV2 and TRBJ1-5; D might be TRBD1 (5 bases). Germline CDR1 SNHLY, CDR2 FYNNEI. V lost 4 bases to trimming and J lost 9 bases, with 7 bases between them. There are 11 residues in the CDR3. In DNA, the CDR3 is TGTGCCAGCAGTGGGGGGGGGCCCCAGCATTTT. Protein: CASSGGGPQHF.

This clone was detected a few times. The chain joins TRBV14 to TRBJ2-3; D is undetermined. The V gene's germline CDR1 is SGHDN and CDR2 FVKESK. The ends were cut back, 1 base at V and 2 bases at J, with 10 bases in the middle. The CDR3 has 15 amino acids. The DNA for the CDR3 is TGTGCCAGCAGCCAAGCAGGAATCCACACAGATACGCAGTATTTT. It yields the protein CASSQAGIHTDTQYF.

Here the CDR3 reads CATSTSGNTEAFF. The DNA of the CDR3 is TGTGCCACCAGCACGTCAGGGAACACTGAAGCTTTCTTT. This chain connects TRBV15 to TRBJ1-1; D unresolved. The CDR3 is 13 amino acids. Trimming removed 4 bases at V and 1 base at J, with 7 bases between. CDR1 is LNHNV, CDR2 YYDKDF, per germline (reference sequence).

The V gene is TRBV11-3, the J gene TRBJ2-2; TRBD1 matches 10 bases. The CDR3 has 14 amino acids. V was pared by 7 bases and J by 9 bases, with 8 bases of the junction left unmatched. Germline CDR1 is SGHNT and CDR2 is YENEEA. Here the CDR3 reads CASNTRQGARELFF. The DNA for the CDR3 is TGTGCCAGCAACACTCGACAGGGGGCTAGGGAGCTGTTTTTT.

This clone was observed a single time. The chain recombines TRBV24-1 with TRBJ1-2, with 9 bases identical to TRBD1. V was pared by 4 bases and J by 4 bases, with 9 bases of the junction left unmatched. Germline values: CDR1 KGHDR, CDR2 SFDVKD. CDR3 length equals 16 residues. CDR3 sequence reads: CATSDPDRGTGYGYTF. DNA for the CDR3: TGTGCCACCAGTGACCCGGACAGGGGAACGGGCTATGGCTACACCTTC.